This T cell receptor beta chain was captured by sequencing in a study of regulatory T cells in long-lasting Graves disease. Germline V CDR1 and CDR2: SGHRS, YFSETQ. Trimming removed 2 bases from V and 1 base from J, with 10 bases in between. The CDR3 has 15 amino acids. CDR3-region Arm-PCR and iRepertoire HTBI primers produced the TCR beta libraries. TCRdb redid the calling of the multiplex PCR reads with MiXCR, one entry per CDR3 protein. This table holds 420,000 or so distinct CDR3 sequences, 23% found once. The sample's time point: persistent/refractory GD, antithyroid drugs over 5 years with positive TRAb. PBMC RNA was the source of the TCR library. EDTA tubes held 8 to 10 milliliters of peripheral blood from each patient.

The V gene is TRBV5-1, the J gene TRBJ1-5; D might be TRBD1 (6 bases). Here the sequenced sample was peripheral blood mononuclear cells (PBMCs), taken when the disease was refractory, from a patient treated with antithyroid drugs. The TCR comes from a female donor with Graves disease. CDR3: CASSFRGGSNQPQHF. The CDR3 nucleotides read TGCGCCAGCAGCTTCAGGGGCGGGAGCAATCAGCCCCAGCATTTT.